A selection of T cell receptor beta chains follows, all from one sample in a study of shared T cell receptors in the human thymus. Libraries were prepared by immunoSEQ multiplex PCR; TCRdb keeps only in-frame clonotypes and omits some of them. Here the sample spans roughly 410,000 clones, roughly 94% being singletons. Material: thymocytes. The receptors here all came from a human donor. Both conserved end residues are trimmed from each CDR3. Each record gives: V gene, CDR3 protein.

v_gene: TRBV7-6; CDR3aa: ASRRLRDLKGDEQF
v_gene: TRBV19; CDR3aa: ASSRPHLNYGYT
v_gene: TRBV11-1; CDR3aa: ASRHPGLASHEQY
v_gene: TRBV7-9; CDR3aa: ASSLGLAGTDTQY
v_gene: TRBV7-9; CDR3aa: ASRPMIKRI
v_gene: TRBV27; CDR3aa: ASSGYGAGRSDTQY
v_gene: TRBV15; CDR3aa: ATSRQIGYTEAF
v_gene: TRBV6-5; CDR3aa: ASRDRRDTQY
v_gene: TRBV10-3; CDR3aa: AISESGPLRTSNQPQH
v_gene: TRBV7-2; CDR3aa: ASSLESRTGDYT
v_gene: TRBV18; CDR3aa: ASSQRAGGPDTGELF
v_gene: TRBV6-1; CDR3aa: ASSAGDPYEQY
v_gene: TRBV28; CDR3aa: ASSSGSGGNQPQH
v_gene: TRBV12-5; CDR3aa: ASANEQGISSYNEQF
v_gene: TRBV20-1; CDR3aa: SAGFWYEQY
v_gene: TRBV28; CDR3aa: ASIPYPLEEVHEQY
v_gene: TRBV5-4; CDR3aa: ASTPFRGETQY
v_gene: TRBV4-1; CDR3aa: ASSSGLAGALSGANVLT
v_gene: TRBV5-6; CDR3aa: ASSFGGTGTYEQY
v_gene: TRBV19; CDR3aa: ASSIDPGSRYHEQF
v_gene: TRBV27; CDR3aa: ASSLGTLTEAF
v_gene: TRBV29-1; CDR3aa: SVEESGAGRGYT
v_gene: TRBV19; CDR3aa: ATHSSSSNQPQH
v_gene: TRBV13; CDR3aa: ASSLLAGSLTNQETQY
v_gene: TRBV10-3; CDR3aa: AISAASSDTQY
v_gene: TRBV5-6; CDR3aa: ASSSPGQHYGYT
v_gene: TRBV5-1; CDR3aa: ASSLESTSGIGAYEQY
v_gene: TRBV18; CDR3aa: ASSLRLVPHYEQY
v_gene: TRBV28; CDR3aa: ASSVRTGTSAQRNEQF
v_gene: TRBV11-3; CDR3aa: ASSRPGDTIY
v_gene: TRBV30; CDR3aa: AWKESSGRCHNGDEQF
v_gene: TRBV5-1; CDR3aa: ASSRGGNYGYT
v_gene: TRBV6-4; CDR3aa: ASSDGGQSEAF
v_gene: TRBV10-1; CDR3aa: ASSGGLAGPDEQF
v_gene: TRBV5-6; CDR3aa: ASSLGENTEAF
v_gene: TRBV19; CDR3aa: ASSPRQGWGNQPQH
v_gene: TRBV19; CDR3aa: ASIGSEVYNYGYT
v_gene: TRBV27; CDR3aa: ASTLGVGTGGSNTGELF
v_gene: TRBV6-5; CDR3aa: ASSRGTSGSYEQY
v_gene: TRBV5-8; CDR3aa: ASSFQGANGYT
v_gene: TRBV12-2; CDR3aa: ASRLVGRLGGNTIY
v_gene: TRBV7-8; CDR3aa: ASSLAENRTGGPPDTQY
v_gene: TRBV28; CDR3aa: ASFGTSGRRGETQY
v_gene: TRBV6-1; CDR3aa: ASSEGESEAF
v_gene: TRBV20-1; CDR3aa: SARGPDEQY
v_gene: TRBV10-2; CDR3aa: ASHTSGSCNEQF
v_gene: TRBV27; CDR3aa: ASSPNSNSVNQPQH
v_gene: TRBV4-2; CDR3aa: ASSPIPDREGTDTQY
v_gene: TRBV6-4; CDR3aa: ASSSGGTSSYNEQF